The present T cell receptor (beta chain) was sequenced within a study of blood T cell repertoires in COVID-19 (dated by TCRdb to about 2020). For the study in its entirety: The collaborator samples originated in the United States, Italy and Spain and spanned the acute and convalescent phases of COVID-19. The material from the prospective study consisted of cDNA or gDNA derived from T cells, B-cell-depleted T cells, or PBMCs. Subjects who had been exposed to COVID-19, were actively infected with it, or had recovered from it provided the deeply sampled blood TCRbeta repertoires that made up the dataset. The repertoires were made available in a free public database intended to serve as a resource for research on the immune response to SARS-CoV-2. The samples were drawn from the first 160 participants of the ongoing ImmuneRACE study and from over a thousand subjects provided by 6 global collaborators. A de-identified subject ID, COVID-19 status, age in years and sex were almost always included in the sample metadata. Where HLA class I and class II types were available, the types were taken from metadata supplied by the sample provider, not from assay-based typing. The paper's findings and limits, for the study overall: Clinical and demographic metadata were provided uncurated, with the amount varying by source and participant.

About this clone itself: The antigen it recognizes is unknown. Per-nucleotide qualities are absent, and no much larger clonotype sits a single base away.

The CDR3 goes from the cysteine to the phenylalanine over 13 residues. Just CDR3 DNA is preserved here, 39 bases in frame from base 1. The V and J ends are trimmed by 6 bases and 3 bases, leaving 9 bases between them. In the germline V gene, CDR1 corresponds to ENHRY and CDR2 to SYGVKD. Each collaborating institution followed its own protocols to collect whole blood in K2EDTA tubes. For TCRbeta analysis, collaborator samples were shipped as frozen whole blood, as isolated PBMCs, or as DNA extracted from either sample type. TCRbeta CDR3 regions were amplified from genomic DNA using the immunoSEQ Assay, a bias-controlled multiplex PCR. As for the authors' bioinformatics: The number of nucleated cells in each sample was estimated from the amplification of reference gene primers within the assay. To quantify the absolute abundance of each unique TCRbeta CDR3 rearrangement, sequence reads were collapsed and filtered. For each sample, productive Simpson clonality was calculated as the square root of Simpson's diversity index across productive rearrangements. The immuneACCESS repertoire file appears here via TCRdb, limited to in-frame rearrangements. These files lack a portion of the clones; in checked studies, under half of the deficit traces to unresolved V genes, and the cause of the others is not known. V and J calls and clone size are copied from that table; D and trimming were computed from the DNA. The sample table shows approximately 45,000 clones, and over 75% are seen once. The ten largest clonotypes hold approximately 1.3% of the sample.

The chain links TRBV10-3 with TRBJ1-5, with no D gene named confidently. Sequenced: peripheral blood. This receptor was taken from a woman aged 40 to 50 with acute or convalescent COVID-19. CDR3 reads: CAIRGGNNQPQHF. The nucleotide sequence is TGTGCCATCAGGGGCGGGAACAATCAGCCCCAGCATTTT.